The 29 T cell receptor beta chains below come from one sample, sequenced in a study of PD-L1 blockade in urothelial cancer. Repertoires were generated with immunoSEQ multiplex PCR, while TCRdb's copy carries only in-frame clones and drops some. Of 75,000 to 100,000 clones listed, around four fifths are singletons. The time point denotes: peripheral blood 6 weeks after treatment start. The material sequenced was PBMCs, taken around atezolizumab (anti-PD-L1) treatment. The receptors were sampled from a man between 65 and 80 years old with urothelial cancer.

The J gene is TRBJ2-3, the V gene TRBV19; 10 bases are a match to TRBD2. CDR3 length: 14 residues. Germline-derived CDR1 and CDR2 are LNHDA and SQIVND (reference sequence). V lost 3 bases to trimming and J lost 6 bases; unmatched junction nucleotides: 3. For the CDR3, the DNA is TGTGCCAGTAGTATGGATAGCGGGGGGGATACGCAGTATTTT. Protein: CASSMDSGGDTQYF.

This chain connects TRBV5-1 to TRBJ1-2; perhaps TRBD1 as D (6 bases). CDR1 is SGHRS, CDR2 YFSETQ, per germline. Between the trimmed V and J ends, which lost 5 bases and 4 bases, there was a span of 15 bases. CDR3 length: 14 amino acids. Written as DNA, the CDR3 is TGCGCCAGCAGGTCAGGGGTAACCATCTATGGCTACACCTTC. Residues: CASRSGVTIYGYTF. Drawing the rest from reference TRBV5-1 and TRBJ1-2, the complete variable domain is KAGVTQTPRYLIKTRGQQVTLSCSPISGHRSVSWYQQTPGQGLQFLFEYFSETQRNKGNFPGRFSGRQFSNSRSEMNVSTLELGDSALYLCASRSGVTIYGYTFGSGTRLTVV.

This CDR3 reads CASSASGQGVLQYF. For the CDR3, the DNA is TGTGCCAGCAGCGCATCAGGACAGGGGGTGCTTCAGTACTTC. The chain combines TRBV7-9 with TRBJ2-4; TRBD1 matches at 10 bases. Germline CDR1 reads SEHNR; CDR2 reads FQNEAQ (reference sequence). J was trimmed by 11 bases and V by 5 bases; bases with no gene match: 9. The CDR3 runs to 14 residues.

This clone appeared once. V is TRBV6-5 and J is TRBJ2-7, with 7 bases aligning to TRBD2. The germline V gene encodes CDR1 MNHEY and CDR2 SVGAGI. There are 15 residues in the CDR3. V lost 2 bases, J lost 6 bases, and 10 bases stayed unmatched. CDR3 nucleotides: TGTGCCAGCAGTTACCCGGGTTCCAAGCGGGGCGAGCAGTACTTC. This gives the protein CASSYPGSKRGEQYF.

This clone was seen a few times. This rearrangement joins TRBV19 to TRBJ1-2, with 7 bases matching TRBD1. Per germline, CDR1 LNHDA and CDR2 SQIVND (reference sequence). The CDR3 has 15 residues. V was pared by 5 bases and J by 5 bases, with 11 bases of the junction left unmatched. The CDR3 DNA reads TGTGCCAGTAGTGCCGGACAGGTCCCGGAGTATGGCTACACCTTC. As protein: CASSAGQVPEYGYTF.

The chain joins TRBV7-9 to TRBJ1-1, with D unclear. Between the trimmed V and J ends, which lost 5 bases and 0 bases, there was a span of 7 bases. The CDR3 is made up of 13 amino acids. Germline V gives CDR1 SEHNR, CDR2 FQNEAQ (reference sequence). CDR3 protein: CASSTDMNTEAFF. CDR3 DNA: TGTGCCAGCAGCACCGACATGAACACTGAAGCTTTCTTT.

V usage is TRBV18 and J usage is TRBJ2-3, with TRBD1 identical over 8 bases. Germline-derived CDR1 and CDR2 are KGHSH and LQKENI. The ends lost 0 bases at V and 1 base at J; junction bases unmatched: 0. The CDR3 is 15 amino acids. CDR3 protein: CASSPPTGGTDTQYF. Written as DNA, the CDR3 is TGTGCCAGCTCACCACCGACAGGGGGCACAGATACGCAGTATTTT.

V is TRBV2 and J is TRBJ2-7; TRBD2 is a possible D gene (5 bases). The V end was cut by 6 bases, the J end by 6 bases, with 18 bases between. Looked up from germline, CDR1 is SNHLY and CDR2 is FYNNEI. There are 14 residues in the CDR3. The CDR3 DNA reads TGTGCCAGCAGCCCTGAGGGTAGGGCAGGCGAGCAGTACTTC. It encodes CASSPEGRAGEQYF.

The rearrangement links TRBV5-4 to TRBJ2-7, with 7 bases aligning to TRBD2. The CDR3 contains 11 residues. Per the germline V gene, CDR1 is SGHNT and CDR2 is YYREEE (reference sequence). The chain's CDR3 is CATGGSYEQYF. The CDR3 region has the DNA TGTGCGACGGGGGGCTCCTACGAGCAGTACTTC.

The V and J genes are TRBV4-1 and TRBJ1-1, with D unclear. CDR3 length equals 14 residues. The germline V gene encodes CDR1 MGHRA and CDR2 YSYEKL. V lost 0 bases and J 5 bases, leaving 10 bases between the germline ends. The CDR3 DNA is TGCGCCAGCAGCCAAGAGGTACAGCGGACTGAAGCTTTCTTT. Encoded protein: CASSQEVQRTEAFF.

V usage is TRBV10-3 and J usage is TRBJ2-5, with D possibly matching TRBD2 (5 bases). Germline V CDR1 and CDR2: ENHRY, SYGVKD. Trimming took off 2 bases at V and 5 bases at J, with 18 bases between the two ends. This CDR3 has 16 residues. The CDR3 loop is CAISEGSRETGETQYF. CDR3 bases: TGTGCCATCAGTGAGGGCAGCCGCGAGACGGGGGAGACCCAGTACTTC.

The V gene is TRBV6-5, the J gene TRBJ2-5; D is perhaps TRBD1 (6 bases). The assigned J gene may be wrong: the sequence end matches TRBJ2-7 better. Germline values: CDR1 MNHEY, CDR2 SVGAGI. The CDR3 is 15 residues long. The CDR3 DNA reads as TGTGCCAGCAGTTACGTCCAGGGGCCAGCCTACGAGCAGTACTTC. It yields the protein CASSYVQGPAYEQYF.

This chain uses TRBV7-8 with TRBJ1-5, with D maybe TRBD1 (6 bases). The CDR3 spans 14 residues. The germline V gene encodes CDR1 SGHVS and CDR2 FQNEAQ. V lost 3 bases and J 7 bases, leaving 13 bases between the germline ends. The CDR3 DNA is TGTGCCAGCAGCTTCGGGGGGCTGGGCCAGCCCCAGCATTTT. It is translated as CASSFGGLGQPQHF.

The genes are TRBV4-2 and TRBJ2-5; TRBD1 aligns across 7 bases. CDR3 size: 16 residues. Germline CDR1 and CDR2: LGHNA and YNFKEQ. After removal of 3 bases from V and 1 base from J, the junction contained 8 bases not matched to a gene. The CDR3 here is CASSQGDRASQETQYF. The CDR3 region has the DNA TGTGCCAGCAGCCAGGGTGACAGGGCTTCCCAAGAGACCCAGTACTTC.

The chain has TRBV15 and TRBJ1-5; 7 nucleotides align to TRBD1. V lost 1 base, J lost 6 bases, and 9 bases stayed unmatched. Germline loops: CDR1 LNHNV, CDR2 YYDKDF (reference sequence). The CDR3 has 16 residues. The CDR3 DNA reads TGTGCCACCAGCAGAGGTCTCGGAGGGGGCCCTCAGCCCCAGCATTTT. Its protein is CATSRGLGGGPQPQHF.

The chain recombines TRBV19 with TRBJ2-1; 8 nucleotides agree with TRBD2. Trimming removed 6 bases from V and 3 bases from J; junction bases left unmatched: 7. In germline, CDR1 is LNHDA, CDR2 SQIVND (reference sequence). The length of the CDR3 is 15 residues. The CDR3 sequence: CASRRPGGDYNEQFF. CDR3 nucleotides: TGTGCCAGTAGGCGGCCCGGGGGGGACTACAATGAGCAGTTCTTC.

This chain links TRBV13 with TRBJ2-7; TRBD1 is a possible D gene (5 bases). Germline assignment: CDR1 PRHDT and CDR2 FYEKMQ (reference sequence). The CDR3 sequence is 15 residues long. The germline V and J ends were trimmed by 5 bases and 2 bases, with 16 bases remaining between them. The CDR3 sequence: CASSPRLGPTYEQYF. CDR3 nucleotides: TGTGCCAGCAGCCCAAGGTTGGGGCCGACCTACGAGCAGTACTTC.

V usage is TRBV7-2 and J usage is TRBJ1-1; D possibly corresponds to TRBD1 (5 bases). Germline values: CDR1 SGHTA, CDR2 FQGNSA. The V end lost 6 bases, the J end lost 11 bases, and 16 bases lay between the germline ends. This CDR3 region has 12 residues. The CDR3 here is CASSLGRVSAFF. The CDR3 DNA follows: TGTGCCAGCAGTCTAGGCAGGGTGTCGGCTTTCTTT.

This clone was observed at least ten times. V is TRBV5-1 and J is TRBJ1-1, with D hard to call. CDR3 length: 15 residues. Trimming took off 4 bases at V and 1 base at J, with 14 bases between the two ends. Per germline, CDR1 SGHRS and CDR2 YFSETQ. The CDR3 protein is CASSPGAGGNTEAFF. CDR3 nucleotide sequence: TGCGCCAGCAGCCCCGGCGCAGGTGGGAACACTGAAGCTTTCTTT.

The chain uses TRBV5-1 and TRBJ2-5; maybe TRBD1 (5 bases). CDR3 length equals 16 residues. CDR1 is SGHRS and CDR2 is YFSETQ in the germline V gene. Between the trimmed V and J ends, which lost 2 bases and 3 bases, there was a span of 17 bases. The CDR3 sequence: CASSFDVGPWEETQYF. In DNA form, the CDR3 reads TGCGCCAGCAGCTTTGACGTGGGGCCTTGGGAAGAGACCCAGTACTTC.

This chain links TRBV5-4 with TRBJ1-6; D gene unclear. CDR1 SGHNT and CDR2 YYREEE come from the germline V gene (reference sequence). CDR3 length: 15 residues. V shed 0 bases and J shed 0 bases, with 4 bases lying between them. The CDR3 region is CASSLGSSYNSPLHF. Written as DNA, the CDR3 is TGTGCCAGCAGCTTGGGGAGCTCCTATAATTCACCCCTCCACTTT.

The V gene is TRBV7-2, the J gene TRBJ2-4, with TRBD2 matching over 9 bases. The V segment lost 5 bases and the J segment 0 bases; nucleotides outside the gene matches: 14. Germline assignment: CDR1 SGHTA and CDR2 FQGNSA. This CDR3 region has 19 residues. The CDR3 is CASSPGTSRSKAAKNIQYF. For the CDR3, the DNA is TGTGCCAGCAGCCCCGGGACTAGCCGCAGCAAGGCAGCCAAAAACATTCAGTACTTC.

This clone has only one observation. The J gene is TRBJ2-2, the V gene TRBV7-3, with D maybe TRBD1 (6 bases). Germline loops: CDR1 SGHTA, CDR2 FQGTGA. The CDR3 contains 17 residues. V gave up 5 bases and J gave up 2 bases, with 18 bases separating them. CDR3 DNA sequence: TGTGCCAGCAGCCCACAACCGACAGGCTCAAACACCGGGGAGCTGTTTTTT. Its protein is CASSPQPTGSNTGELFF.

The CDR3 DNA follows: TGTGCCAGCAGCGCCCGACAGGGTCTTGACACCGGGGAGCTGTTTTTT. It encodes CASSARQGLDTGELFF. J is TRBJ2-2 and V is TRBV9; 7 bases fit TRBD1. The germline V gene encodes CDR1 SGDLS and CDR2 YYNGEE. Trimming took 3 bases from V and 3 from J; bases not matched to a gene: 8. The CDR3 has 16 residues.

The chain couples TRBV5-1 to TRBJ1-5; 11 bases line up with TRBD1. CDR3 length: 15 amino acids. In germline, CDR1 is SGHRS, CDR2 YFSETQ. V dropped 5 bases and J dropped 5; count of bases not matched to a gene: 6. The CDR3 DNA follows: TGCGCCAGCAGGCCCGGGACAGGGGGGGATCAGCCCCAGCATTTT. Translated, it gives CASRPGTGGDQPQHF.

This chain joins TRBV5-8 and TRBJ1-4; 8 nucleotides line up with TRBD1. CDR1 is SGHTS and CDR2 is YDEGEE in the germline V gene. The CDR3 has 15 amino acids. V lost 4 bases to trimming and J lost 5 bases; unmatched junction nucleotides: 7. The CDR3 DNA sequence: TGTGCCAGCAGCCCCTGGACAGGGCAGAATGAAAAACTGTTTTTT. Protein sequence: CASSPWTGQNEKLFF.

This chain's CDR3 is CASSPPYLGTQYF. The CDR3, as DNA: TGTGCCAGCTCACCACCGTACCTAGGGACCCAGTACTTC. This chain uses TRBV18 with TRBJ2-5; D unclear. The V gene's germline CDR1 is KGHSH and CDR2 LQKENI. Trimming left V 0 bases short and J 7 bases short, with 9 bases between. The CDR3 consists of 13 residues.

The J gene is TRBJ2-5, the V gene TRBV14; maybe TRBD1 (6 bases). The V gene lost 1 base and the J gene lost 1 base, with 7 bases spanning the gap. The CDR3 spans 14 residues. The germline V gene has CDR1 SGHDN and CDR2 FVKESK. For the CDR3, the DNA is TGTGCCAGCAGCCAAGGGACAGCCCAAGAGACCCAGTACTTC. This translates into CASSQGTAQETQYF.

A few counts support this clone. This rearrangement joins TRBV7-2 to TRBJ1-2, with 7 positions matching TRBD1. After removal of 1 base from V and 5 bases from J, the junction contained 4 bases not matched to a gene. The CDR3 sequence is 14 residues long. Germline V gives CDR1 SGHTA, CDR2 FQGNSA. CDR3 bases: TGTGCCAGCAGCTTAGAGGGCAGGGGGTATGGCTACACCTTC. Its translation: CASSLEGRGYGYTF.